This entry features one TCR beta chain sequence. What it binds is unknown. Treatment reported: roughly 10-day PBMC culture with coronavirus spike peptide pools or control peptides (ViraFEST assay). A half-volume replacement of the medium with fresh IL-2 medium was performed on days 3 and 7. The data belong to a study of vaccination and CD4 T cells after COVID-19. The study's findings and limits: Among those convalescent, a median approximately 83% of reactive clones emerged solely post-vaccination.

The Oncomine TCR Beta short-read assay was applied to DNA of cultured CD4+ T cells. Via MiXCR, TCRdb re-called the PCR reads, giving one row per CDR3 protein. The sample yields some 18,000 distinct CDR3 sequences, 55% to 70% seen once. The V segment lost 3 bases and the J segment 6 bases; nucleotides outside the gene matches: 8. The CDR3 is 14 amino acids. This sequence was found in a human donor who had recovered from COVID-19. The V and J genes are TRBV12-3 or TRBV12-4 and TRBJ2-7; 7 bases agree with TRBD2. Source material: CD4+ T cells from blood, cultured in vitro. CDR3 sequence (DNA): TGTGCCAGCAGTTTGGGAGGGAGTGGTGGCGAGCAGTACTTC. This codes for CASSLGGSGGEQYF.